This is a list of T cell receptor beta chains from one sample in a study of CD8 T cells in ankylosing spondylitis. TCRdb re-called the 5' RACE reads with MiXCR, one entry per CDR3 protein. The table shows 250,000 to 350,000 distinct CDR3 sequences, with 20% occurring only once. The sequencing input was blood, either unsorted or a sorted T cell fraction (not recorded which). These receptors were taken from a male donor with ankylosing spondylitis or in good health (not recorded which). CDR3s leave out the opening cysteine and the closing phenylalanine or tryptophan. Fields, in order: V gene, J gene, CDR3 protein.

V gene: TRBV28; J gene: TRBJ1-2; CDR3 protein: ASSLGRGRQANYGYT
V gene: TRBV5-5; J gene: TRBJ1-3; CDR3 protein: ASSLDRIGNTIY
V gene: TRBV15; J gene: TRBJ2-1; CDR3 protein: ATSRDGQGSYNEQF
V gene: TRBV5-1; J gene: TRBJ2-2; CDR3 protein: ASSPDRGRVGELF
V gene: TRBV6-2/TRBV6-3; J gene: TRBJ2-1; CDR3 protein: ASSHPDRFVNEQF
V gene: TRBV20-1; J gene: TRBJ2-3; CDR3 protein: SASRASGGTDTQY
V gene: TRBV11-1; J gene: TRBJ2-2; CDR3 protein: ASSLTRGHSRNTGELF
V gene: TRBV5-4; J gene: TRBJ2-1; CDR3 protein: ASSMSGSTYNEQF
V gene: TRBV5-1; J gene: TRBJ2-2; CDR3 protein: ASSLTGEHTGELF
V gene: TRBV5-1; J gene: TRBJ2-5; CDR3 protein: ASSLTFAAQETQY
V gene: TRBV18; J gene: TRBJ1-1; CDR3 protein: ASSPPNRKAF
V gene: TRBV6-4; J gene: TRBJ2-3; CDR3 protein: ASMVETSGHTQY
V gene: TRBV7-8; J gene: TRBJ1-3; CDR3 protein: ASSLTDGSGNTIY
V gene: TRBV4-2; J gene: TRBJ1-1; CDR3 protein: ASSQGDRMNTEAF
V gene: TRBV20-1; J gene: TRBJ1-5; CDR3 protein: SAKAQQVRTQH
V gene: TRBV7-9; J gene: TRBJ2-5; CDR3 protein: ASSSNREKETQY
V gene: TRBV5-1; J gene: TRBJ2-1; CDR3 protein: ASSLGAPYNEQF
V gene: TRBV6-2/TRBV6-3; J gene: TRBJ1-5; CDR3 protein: ASSYRGTNQPQH
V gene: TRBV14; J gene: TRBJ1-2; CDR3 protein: ASSQERWAYYGYT
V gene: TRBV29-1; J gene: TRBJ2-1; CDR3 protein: STDSLSSYNEQF
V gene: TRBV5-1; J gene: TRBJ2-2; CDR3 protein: ASSLAWDRGAGELF
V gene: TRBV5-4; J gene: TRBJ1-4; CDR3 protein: ASSVGRQNNEKLF
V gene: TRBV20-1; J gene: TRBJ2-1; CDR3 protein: SATLADNEQF
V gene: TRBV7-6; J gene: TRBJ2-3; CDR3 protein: ASSLVVAGDITDTQY
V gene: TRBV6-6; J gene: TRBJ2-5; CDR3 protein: ASRQEAQETQY
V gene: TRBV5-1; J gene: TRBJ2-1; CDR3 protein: ASSLVGTHVLSSYNEQF
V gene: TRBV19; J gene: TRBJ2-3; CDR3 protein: ASSILPGQGASDTQY
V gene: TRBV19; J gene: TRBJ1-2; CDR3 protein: ASSRGQANAVYGYT
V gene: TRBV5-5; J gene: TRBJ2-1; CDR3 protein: ASSLAVGHNTDNEQF
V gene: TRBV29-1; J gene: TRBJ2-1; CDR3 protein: SVGGLRSYNEQF
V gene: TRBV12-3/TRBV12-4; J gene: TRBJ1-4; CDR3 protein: ASSLTGTRNEKLF
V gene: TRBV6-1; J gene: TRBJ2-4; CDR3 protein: ASQRGGLLIQY
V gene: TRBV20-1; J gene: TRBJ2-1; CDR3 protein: SARDPSGESSYNEQF
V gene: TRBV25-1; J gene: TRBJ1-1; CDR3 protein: ASSGPSRTEAF
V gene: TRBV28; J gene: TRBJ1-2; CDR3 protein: ASSYSGLGGYT
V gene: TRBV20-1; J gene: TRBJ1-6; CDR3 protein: SAQSGISYNSPLH
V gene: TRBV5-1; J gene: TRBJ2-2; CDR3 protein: ASSLLDRAGELF
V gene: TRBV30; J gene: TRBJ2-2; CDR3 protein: AWSSRPGTGELF
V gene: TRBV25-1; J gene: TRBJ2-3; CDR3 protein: ASSARPEVAGGLSADTQY
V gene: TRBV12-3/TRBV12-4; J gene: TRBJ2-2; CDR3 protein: ASSPMRGGANTGELF
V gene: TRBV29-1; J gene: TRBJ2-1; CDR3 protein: SVSGSTSSYNEQF
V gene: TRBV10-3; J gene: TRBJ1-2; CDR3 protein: AISDRQGRRYGYT
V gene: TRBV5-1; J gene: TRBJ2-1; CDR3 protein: ASSLPPRTNSYNEQF
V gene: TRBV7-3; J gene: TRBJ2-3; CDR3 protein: TSSFSSGGTDTQY
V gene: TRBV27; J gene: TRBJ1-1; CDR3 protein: ASSVQGTVTEAF
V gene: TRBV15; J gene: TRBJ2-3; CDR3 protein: ATSPSAPDTQY
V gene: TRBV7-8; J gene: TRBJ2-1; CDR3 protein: ASSLDQTSSNEQF
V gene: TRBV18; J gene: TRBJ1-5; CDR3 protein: ASSPKSFSNPNQPQH
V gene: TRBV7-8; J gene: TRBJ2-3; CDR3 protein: ASSLAARVLERELADTQY
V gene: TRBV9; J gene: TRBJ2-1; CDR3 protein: ASSAGTSGSNEQF
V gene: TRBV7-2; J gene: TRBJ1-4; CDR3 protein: ASSLAPLGRGEKLF
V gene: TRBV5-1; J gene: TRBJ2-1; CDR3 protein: ASSSTMDEQF
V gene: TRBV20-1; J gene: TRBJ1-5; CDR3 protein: SARDLTGKENQPQH
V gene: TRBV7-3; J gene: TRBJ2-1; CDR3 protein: ASSLSRSLNEQF
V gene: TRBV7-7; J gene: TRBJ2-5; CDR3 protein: ASSLGGSDQETQY
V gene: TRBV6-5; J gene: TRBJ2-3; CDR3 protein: ASGRVQY
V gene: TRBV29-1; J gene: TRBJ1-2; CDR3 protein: SVEGAHGYT
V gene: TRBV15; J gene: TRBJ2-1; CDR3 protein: ATSSGSGAKDEQF
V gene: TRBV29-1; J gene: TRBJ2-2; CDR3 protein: SVEEYGTGELF